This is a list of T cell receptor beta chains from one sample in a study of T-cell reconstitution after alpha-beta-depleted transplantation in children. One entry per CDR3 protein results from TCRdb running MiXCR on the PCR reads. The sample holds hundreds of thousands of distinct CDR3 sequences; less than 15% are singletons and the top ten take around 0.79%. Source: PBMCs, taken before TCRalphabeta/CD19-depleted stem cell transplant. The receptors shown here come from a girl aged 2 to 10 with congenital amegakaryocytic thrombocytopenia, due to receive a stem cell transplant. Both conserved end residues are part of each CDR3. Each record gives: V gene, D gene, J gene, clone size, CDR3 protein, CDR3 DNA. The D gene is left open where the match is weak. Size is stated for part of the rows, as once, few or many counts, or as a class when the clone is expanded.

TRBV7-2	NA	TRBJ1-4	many	CASSTNTATNEKLFF	TGTGCCAGCAGTACAAATACTGCAACTAATGAAAAACTGTTTTTT
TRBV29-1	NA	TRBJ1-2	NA	CSVDHGYTF	TGCAGCGTTGACCATGGCTACACCTTC
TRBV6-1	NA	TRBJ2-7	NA	CASRQPREPHEQYF	TGTGCCAGCAGACAACCCCGGGAGCCCCACGAGCAGTACTTC
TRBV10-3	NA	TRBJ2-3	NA	CAISATLGVTDTQYF	TGTGCCATCAGTGCGACCTTAGGGGTGACAGATACGCAGTATTTT
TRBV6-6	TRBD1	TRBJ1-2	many	CASSTTGGGYTF	TGTGCCAGCAGTACCACAGGGGGCGGCTACACCTTC
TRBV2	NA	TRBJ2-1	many	CASSLDRGGYNEQFF	TGTGCCAGCAGCTTAGATCGGGGAGGATACAATGAGCAGTTCTTC
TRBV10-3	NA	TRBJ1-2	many	CAISITSANYGYTF	TGTGCCATCAGTATTACATCAGCTAACTATGGCTACACCTTC
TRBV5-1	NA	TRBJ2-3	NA	CASSSFLATDTQYF	TGCGCCAGCAGCTCGTTCCTAGCCACAGATACGCAGTATTTT
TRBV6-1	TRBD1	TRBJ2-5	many	CASCRTRGQEEKTQYF	TGTGCCAGCTGTCGGACCCGGGGACAGGAAGAAAAGACCCAGTACTTC
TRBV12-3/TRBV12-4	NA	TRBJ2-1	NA	CASSLRGPTNEQFF	TGTGCCAGCAGTTTAAGGGGCCCCACCAATGAGCAGTTCTTC
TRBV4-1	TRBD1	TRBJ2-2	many	CASSHDRGYTGELFF	TGCGCCAGCAGCCATGACAGGGGGTACACCGGGGAGCTGTTTTTT
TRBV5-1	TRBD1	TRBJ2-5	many	CASGYRGDQETQYF	TGCGCCAGCGGTTACAGGGGGGACCAAGAGACCCAGTACTTC
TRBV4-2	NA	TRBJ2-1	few	CASSRGSSAHNEQFF	TGTGCCAGCAGCAGAGGGTCTAGCGCACACAATGAGCAGTTCTTC
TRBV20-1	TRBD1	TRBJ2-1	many	CSARGMTGAYNEQFF	TGCAGTGCTAGAGGTATGACAGGGGCATACAATGAGCAGTTCTTC
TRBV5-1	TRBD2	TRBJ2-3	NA	CASSTGLGADTRYF	TGCGCCAGCAGCACCGGACTAGGCGCAGATACGCGGTATTTT
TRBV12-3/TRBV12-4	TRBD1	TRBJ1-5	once	CASQFRTGGRQPQHF	TGTGCCAGTCAATTTCGGACAGGGGGTAGACAGCCCCAGCATTTT
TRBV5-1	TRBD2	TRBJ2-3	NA	CASSLDGWVAGADTQYF	TGCGCCAGCAGCTTGGATGGATGGGTAGCGGGCGCAGATACGCAGTATTTT
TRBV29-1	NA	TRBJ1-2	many	CSVEAQNGYTF	TGCAGCGTTGAAGCCCAGAACGGCTACACCTTC
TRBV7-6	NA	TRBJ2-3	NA	CASSFTGTTDTQYF	TGTGCCAGCAGCTTCACTGGTACCACAGATACGCAGTATTTT
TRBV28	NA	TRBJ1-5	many	CASSLRDNNQPQHF	TGTGCCAGCAGTCTACGGGACAACAATCAGCCCCAGCATTTT
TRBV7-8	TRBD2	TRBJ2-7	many	CASSPYVPGLEFYEQYF	TGTGCCAGCAGCCCTTACGTCCCGGGACTAGAATTTTACGAGCAGTACTTC
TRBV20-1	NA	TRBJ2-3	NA	CQALAPTGTDTQYF	TGCCAAGCCCTAGCGCCTACCGGCACAGATACGCAGTATTTT
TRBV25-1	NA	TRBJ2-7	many	CASSPGSEQYF	TGTGCCAGCAGTCCGGGGTCCGAGCAGTACTTC
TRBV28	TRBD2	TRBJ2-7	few	CASSLWREGAYEQYF	TGTGCCAGCAGTTTATGGCGGGAGGGCGCCTACGAGCAGTACTTC
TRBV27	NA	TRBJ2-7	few	CASSLSNPSYEQYF	TGTGCCAGCAGCTTATCGAATCCCTCCTACGAGCAGTACTTC
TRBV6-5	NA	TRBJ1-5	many	CASMRGLGQPQHF	TGTGCCAGCATGCGAGGGTTGGGTCAGCCCCAGCATTTT
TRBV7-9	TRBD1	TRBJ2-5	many	CASSIRTGEQETQYF	TGTGCCAGCAGCATTCGGACAGGGGAGCAAGAGACCCAGTACTTC
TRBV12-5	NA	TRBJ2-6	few	CASAQGNSGANVLTF	TGTGCTAGTGCCCAGGGGAATTCTGGGGCCAACGTCCTGACTTTC
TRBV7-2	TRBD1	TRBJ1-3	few	CASDRGLGNTIYF	TGTGCCAGCGACAGGGGGCTTGGAAACACCATATATTTT
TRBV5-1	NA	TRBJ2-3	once	CASSLEGETSTDTQYF	TGCGCCAGCAGCCTGGAGGGTGAGACTAGCACAGATACGCAGTATTTT
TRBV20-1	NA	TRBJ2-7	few	CSATLQTPYEQYF	TGCAGTGCCACCCTACAGACCCCCTACGAGCAGTACTTC
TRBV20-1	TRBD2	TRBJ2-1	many	CSAAGGDELYNEQFF	TGCAGTGCCGCCGGGGGGGATGAGCTCTACAATGAGCAGTTCTTC
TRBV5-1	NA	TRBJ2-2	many	CASSWGGASNTGELFF	TGCGCCAGCAGCTGGGGCGGCGCCTCGAACACCGGGGAGCTGTTTTTT